The 22 T cell receptor beta chains below were found in one sample sequenced in a study of metastatic and nonmetastatic thyroid tumors. None of the patients had undergone any treatment ahead of thyroid surgery. MiXCR re-clonotyped the PCR reads for TCRdb. The data contain roughly 20,000 clones, less than 20% of them singletons. The sequencing sample was made of adjacent normal tissue. Receptor source: a male donor with papillary thyroid cancer or a benign thyroid nodule (not recorded which). Some clones in this sample may be carry-over from other donors' samples.

The rearrangement links TRBV10-2 to TRBJ2-3; 9 nucleotides line up with TRBD2. The CDR3 runs 16 residues. Germline CDR1 WSHSY, CDR2 SAAADI. With V trimmed by 8 bases and J by 3 bases, 12 bases remained unmatched. The CDR3 sequence: CASRGSTSGRTDTQYF. The CDR3 coding sequence is TGCGCCAGCCGTGGTTCTACAAGCGGGAGGACAGATACGCAGTATTTT.

For this clone: Other DNA sequences from this sample encode an identical CDR3 as well. This chain uses TRBV10-3 with TRBJ1-1; 8 bases fit TRBD1. CDR3 length: 15 residues. Trimming took 6 bases from V and 3 from J; bases not matched to a gene: 9. The germline V gene has CDR1 ENHRY and CDR2 SYGVKD. The CDR3 coding sequence is TGTGCCATCAGGGGGACAGGTCTTAGGGACACTGAAGCTTTCTTT. The encoded protein is CAIRGTGLRDTEAFF.

The chain employs TRBV10-3 and TRBJ2-7; the D gene is possibly TRBD1 (5 bases). The CDR3 sequence is 14 residues long. Trimming left V 2 bases short and J 6 bases short, with 14 bases between. The germline V gene has CDR1 ENHRY and CDR2 SYGVKD. The DNA for the CDR3 is TGTGCCATCAGTGAGCAGGGCGGCTTCGGCGAGCAGTACTTC. It is translated as CAISEQGGFGEQYF.

This clone was seen repeatedly, ten times or more. The chain couples TRBV24-1 to TRBJ2-3; 8 nucleotides agree with TRBD1. V shed 3 bases, J shed 5 bases, and the junction held 15 bases outside the gene matches. The CDR3 has 18 amino acids. From germline, CDR1 is KGHDR and CDR2 SFDVKD. CDR3 sequence reads: CATSDLIGQGGERDTQYF. Written as DNA, the CDR3 is TGTGCCACCAGTGATCTAATAGGACAGGGCGGCGAGAGAGATACGCAGTATTTT.

Worth noting for this clone: A much larger clone differs from this one at a single base, so this may be a read error. Other DNA variants within this sample encode the same CDR3. This chain uses TRBV4-1 with TRBJ2-3; 9 nucleotides line up with TRBD1. Looked up from germline, CDR1 is MGHRA and CDR2 is YSYEKL. The CDR3 runs to 17 residues. CDR3 nucleotides: TGCGCCAGCAGCCAAGCCAATGGACAGGGGTTGATAGATACACAGTATTTT. It translates to CASSQANGQGLIDTQYF.

This clone is labeled as medium-sized. The J gene is TRBJ2-3, the V gene TRBV2; TRBD1 matches at 7 bases. Germline CDR1 is SNHLY and CDR2 is FYNNEI. Germline trimming cut 5 bases from V and 8 bases from J; bases unmatched to any gene: 4. The CDR3 has 12 residues. The CDR3 protein is CASSTGAGTQYF. CDR3 nucleotide sequence: TGTGCCAGCAGTACAGGGGCTGGTACGCAGTATTTT.

Regarding this clone: The germline gene is not matched at one end of the junction; a read error may be the cause. Other DNA sequences within the sample encode an identical CDR3. The chain recombines TRBV15 with TRBJ2-5; 7 bases are shared with TRBD2. Looked up from germline, CDR1 is LNHNV and CDR2 is YYDKDF (reference sequence). This CDR3 contains 16 residues. This chain's CDR3 is CATSRGGSGYGETQYF. DNA for the CDR3: TGTGCCACAAGCAGAGGCGGGAGCGGATATGGAGAGACACAGTACTTC.

Details on this clone: A read error may produce the germline difference seen at one junction end. This sequence joins TRBV11-2 and TRBJ1-2; D gene ambiguous. Per the germline V gene, CDR1 is SGHAT and CDR2 is FQNNGV. The CDR3 is 13 residues long. The DNA of the CDR3 is TGTGCCAGCAGCTTAGGCAGGAACTGTGGCTACACCTTC. Translating gives CASSLGRNCGYTF.

The chain carries TRBV27 and TRBJ2-3; D is perhaps TRBD2 (5 bases). Germline CDR1 and CDR2: MNHEY and SMNVEV (reference sequence). V was cut by 2 bases and J by 3 bases, with 6 bases left in between. The CDR3 runs 13 residues. The CDR3 protein is CASSLPGTDTQYF. Written as DNA, the CDR3 is TGTGCCAGCAGTTTACCGGGGACAGATACGCAGTATTTT.

The chain has TRBV20-1 and TRBJ2-7; TRBD1 aligns across 8 bases. Germline V gene data show CDR1 as DFQATT and CDR2 as SNEGSKA (reference sequence). CDR3 length equals 12 residues. Trimming cost V 6 bases and J 3 bases; bases outside gene matches: 4. The CDR3 nucleotides read TGCAGTGCAATCGGACAGGGCTACGAGCAGTACTTC. Translation gives CSAIGQGYEQYF.

The table lists this clone with many counts. This chain connects TRBV9 to TRBJ2-1, with a tentative D call TRBD2 (7 bases). The ends were cut back, 4 bases at V and 0 bases at J, with 17 bases in the middle. This CDR3 spans 17 amino acids. The germline V gene has CDR1 SGDLS and CDR2 YYNGEE. CDR3 residues: CASSPPTGGLSYNEQFF. CDR3 in DNA: TGTGCCAGCAGCCCTCCGACGGGGGGCCTCTCCTACAATGAGCAGTTCTTC.

This clone was detected only a few times. Compared with germline, one end of the junction differs, possibly owing to a read error. This chain joins TRBV28 and TRBJ1-2; D may be TRBD1 (5 bases). The CDR3 sequence is 12 residues long. Per the germline V gene, CDR1 is MDHEN and CDR2 is SYDVKM. The CDR3 loop reads CASSYRGQGRFF. For the CDR3, the DNA is TGTGCCAGCAGCTACCGAGGCCAGGGTCGGTTCTTC.

This clone rates as medium-sized. CDR3 bases: TGTGCCAGCAGCTTAGCGGGATTAGCTTACGAGCAGTACGTC. Its protein is CASSLAGLAYEQYV. The chain links TRBV11-2 to TRBJ2-7, with D possibly TRBD2 on 5 matching bases. Germline V gene lookup returns CDR1 SGHAT and CDR2 FQNNGV. The CDR3 length is 14 residues. The V and J ends lost 1 base and 4 bases respectively, with 11 bases between them.

This clone qualifies as medium-sized (0.01 to 0.1%). The chain carries TRBV27 and TRBJ1-1; D possibly corresponds to TRBD1 (6 bases). The CDR3 covers 13 residues. Trimming left V 8 bases short and J 1 base short, with 11 bases between. The germline V gene encodes CDR1 MNHEY and CDR2 SMNVEV (reference sequence). This CDR3 reads CASWGHTNTEAFF. In DNA form, the CDR3 reads TGTGCCAGCTGGGGACATACGAACACTGAAGCTTTCTTT.

This clone appeared many times. The chain employs TRBV29-1 and TRBJ1-1, with TRBD1 matching 10 bases. The V and J ends lost 3 bases and 4 bases, in that order; junction bases with no gene match: 2. This CDR3 has 13 amino acids. In germline, CDR1 is SQVTM, CDR2 ANQGSEA. CDR3 region: CSVDRTGGTEAFF. In DNA form, the CDR3 reads TGCAGCGTTGATCGGACAGGGGGCACTGAAGCTTTCTTT. Supplemented by reference TRBV29-1 and TRBJ1-1, the full variable domain reads SAVISQKPSRDICQRGTSLTIQCQVDSQVTMMFWYRQQPGQSLTLIATANQGSEATYESGFVIDKFPISRPNLTFSTLTVSNMSPEDSSIYLCSVDRTGGTEAFFGQGTRLTVV.

This clone was seen ten or more times. This chain joins TRBV5-6 and TRBJ2-5; possibly TRBD1 for D (6 bases). The CDR3 is 14 amino acids. Trimming left V 3 bases short and J 1 base short, with 10 bases between. Germline assignment: CDR1 SGHDT and CDR2 YYEEEE. The CDR3, as DNA: TGTGCCAGCAGCTCAACGGACAGCCAAGAGACCCAGTACTTC. Protein sequence: CASSSTDSQETQYF.

This clone was observed at least ten times. This may arise from a read error, as a much more abundant clone is one base away. This CDR3 is also generated by other DNA sequences in the sample. The rearrangement links TRBV9 to TRBJ2-2, with D possibly TRBD1 on 7 matching bases. This CDR3 has 17 amino acids. Per germline, CDR1 SGDLS and CDR2 YYNGEE. CDR3 region: CASSVGHRGGNTGELFF. In DNA form, the CDR3 reads TGCGCCAGCAGCGTAGGGCACAGGGGAGGTAACACCGGGGAGCTGTTTTTT. Full variable domain (rest looked up from reference TRBV9 and TRBJ2-2): DSGVTQTPKHLITATGQRVTLRCSPRSGDLSVYWYQQSLDQGLQFLIQYYNGEERAKGNILERFSAQQFPDLHSELNLSSLELGDSALYFCASSVGHRGGNTGELFFGEGSRLTVL.

This clone was observed at least ten times. The rearrangement uses TRBV19 and TRBJ2-5; perhaps TRBD1 as D (6 bases). This CDR3 region has 16 residues. Germline values: CDR1 LNHDA, CDR2 SQIVND (reference sequence). Trimming removed 5 bases from V and 5 bases from J, with 21 bases in between. The CDR3 protein is CASSPPSSARGETQYF. The DNA for the CDR3 is TGTGCCAGTAGTCCACCCTCTTCCGCTAGGGGGGAGACCCAGTACTTC.

This clone was observed at least ten times. The chain combines TRBV19 with TRBJ1-2; 8 bases fit TRBD1. CDR1 and CDR2 from the germline V gene are LNHDA and SQIVND (reference sequence). V lost 11 bases and J lost 7; bases outside the gene matches: 12. The CDR3 covers 13 residues. The chain's CDR3 is CAGTQGALGGYTF. CDR3 coding DNA: TGTGCCGGTACCCAGGGGGCCCTGGGTGGCTACACCTTC.

This sequence joins TRBV7-2 and TRBJ2-7; no firm D call. CDR1 is SGHTA, CDR2 FQGNSA, per germline. This CDR3 spans 15 amino acids. Trimming took off 6 bases at V and 1 base at J, with 16 bases between the two ends. The CDR3 here is CASRQTTGGSYEQYF. In DNA, the CDR3 is TGTGCCAGCAGACAAACTACGGGTGGATCCTACGAGCAGTACTTC.

This clone was detected many times. The chain couples TRBV9 to TRBJ2-7; D may be TRBD1 (6 bases). V dropped 4 bases and J dropped 3 bases, with 14 bases sitting between them. Germline loops: CDR1 SGDLS, CDR2 YYNGEE. The CDR3 totals 14 residues. As DNA, the CDR3 is TGTGCCAGCAGCCCAGGGGATCGTAGCTACGAGCAGTACTTC. This gives the protein CASSPGDRSYEQYF. Based on the CDR3 plus reference TRBV9 and TRBJ2-7, the full variable domain is DSGVTQTPKHLITATGQRVTLRCSPRSGDLSVYWYQQSLDQGLQFLIQYYNGEERAKGNILERFSAQQFPDLHSELNLSSLELGDSALYFCASSPGDRSYEQYFGPGTRLTVT.

The chain has TRBV20-1 and TRBJ1-2; unclear D gene. V lost 5 bases to trimming and J lost 4 bases, with 26 bases between them. The CDR3 sequence is 17 residues long. In germline, CDR1 is DFQATT, CDR2 SNEGSKA (reference sequence). Here the CDR3 reads CSAWEGTTSRTSYGYTF. Here the CDR3 DNA reads TGCAGTGCTTGGGAGGGAACGACGTCAAGGACGAGCTATGGCTACACCTTC.